The 13 T cell receptor beta chains given below trace back to one sample, sequenced in a study of T cells in tuberculosis. Libraries were prepared by immunoSEQ multiplex PCR; TCRdb keeps only in-frame clonotypes and omits some of them. The sample lists over 35,000 clones, about 95% occurring once. Input material: PBMCs. Receptors were obtained from a donor between 10 and 35 years old with latent tuberculosis or without tuberculosis infection.

The CDR3 nucleotides are TGTGCCAGCAGCTCTGGACTAGCGGTGGGTGAGCAGTTCTTC. The encoded protein is CASSSGLAVGEQFF. The J gene is TRBJ2-1, the V gene TRBV7-9; 10 nucleotides align to TRBD2. CDR3 length: 14 amino acids. Losses at the gene ends were 4 bases for V and 9 bases for J; bases not matched to a gene: 6. The V gene's germline CDR1 is SEHNR and CDR2 FQNEAQ (reference sequence).

This chain uses TRBV5-1 with TRBJ1-2, with 8 bases aligning to TRBD1. Unmatched junction bases numbered 3, after V lost 0 bases and J lost 5 bases. The CDR3 is 14 amino acids. The germline gives CDR1 SGHRS, CDR2 YFSETQ. The CDR3 loop reads CASSLAGQEYGYTF. CDR3 nucleotide sequence: TGCGCCAGCAGCTTGGCGGGACAGGAGTATGGCTACACCTTC.

The chain links TRBV5-8 to TRBJ2-5; no clear D. The CDR3 spans 13 residues. Germline V lookup: CDR1 SGHTS, CDR2 YDEGEE. Trimming removed 0 bases at V and 5 bases at J, with 8 bases between. In DNA, the CDR3 is TGTGCCAGCAGCTTGGAACTAACTGAGACCCAGTACTTC. Translation gives CASSLELTETQYF.

The sample holds one count of this clone. The DNA of the CDR3 is TGTGCCAGCAGCCCCGAGGTACTAGCGGGCCAGGGGAACATTCAGTACTTC. This encodes CASSPEVLAGQGNIQYF. V and J are TRBV7-2 and TRBJ2-4, with 9 nucleotides matching TRBD2. CDR3 length: 17 residues. Looked up from germline, CDR1 is SGHTA and CDR2 is FQGNSA. With V trimmed by 5 bases and J by 7 bases, 15 bases remained unmatched.

The CDR3 region is CASSQDGATGTTYGYTF. DNA for the CDR3: TGTGCCAGCAGCCAAGATGGTGCCACCGGGACAACCTATGGCTACACCTTC. The V and J genes are TRBV14 and TRBJ1-2, with D perhaps matching TRBD1 (6 bases). Trimming took 0 bases from V and 4 from J, leaving 18 bases between them. There are 17 residues in the CDR3. Germline assignment: CDR1 SGHDN and CDR2 FVKESK.

V usage is TRBV29-1 and J usage is TRBJ1-3; D remains unclear. The CDR3 consists of 16 residues. V lost 6 bases, J lost 3 bases, and 21 bases lay in between. CDR1 and CDR2 (germline): SQVTM, ANQGSEA. The CDR3 is CSVLSNSGPFGNTIYF. The CDR3 DNA follows: TGCAGCGTGCTAAGTAACAGCGGCCCCTTTGGAAACACCATATATTTT.

The rearrangement uses TRBV18 and TRBJ2-4; 7 positions match TRBD1. The germline V gene encodes CDR1 KGHSH and CDR2 LQKENI. The CDR3 sequence is 15 residues long. Losses at the gene ends were 5 bases for V and 5 bases for J; bases not matched to a gene: 9. The CDR3 nucleotides read TGTGCCAGCTCAAAGTCCGGGACAGTAGAAAACATTCAGTACTTC. This sequence encodes CASSKSGTVENIQYF.

This clone was detected only once. The chain carries TRBV19 and TRBJ2-3; maybe TRBD1 (6 bases). This CDR3 spans 14 amino acids. Per germline, CDR1 LNHDA and CDR2 SQIVND (reference sequence). The V gene lost 5 bases and the J gene lost 0 bases, with 9 bases spanning the gap. In DNA form, the CDR3 reads TGTGCCAGTAGTGACAGGAAAAGCACAGATACGCAGTATTTT. Translation gives CASSDRKSTDTQYF.

This clone has only one observation. The J gene is TRBJ2-3, the V gene TRBV2; no definite D call. This CDR3 region has 13 residues. The V gene's germline CDR1 is SNHLY and CDR2 FYNNEI. V lost 5 bases, J lost 4 bases, and 10 bases lay in between. CDR3 protein: CASSLEAADTQYF. The CDR3 bases are TGTGCCAGCAGTTTAGAGGCCGCAGATACGCAGTATTTT.

The chain recombines TRBV5-6 with TRBJ1-2; the D gene is possibly TRBD1 (6 bases). The V and J ends lost 4 bases and 5 bases respectively, with 18 bases between them. Germline CDR1 SGHDT, CDR2 YYEEEE. The CDR3 loop spans 15 amino acids. The chain's CDR3 is CASSHKIDRIYGYTF. DNA for the CDR3: TGTGCCAGCAGCCATAAAATCGACAGGATTTATGGCTACACCTTC.

The chain combines TRBV9 with TRBJ1-2, with TRBD1 identical over 9 bases. Germline V gives CDR1 SGDLS, CDR2 YYNGEE. V trimming: 3 bases; J trimming: 7 bases; junction bases outside the gene matches: 4. The CDR3 extends over 13 amino acids. For the CDR3, the DNA is TGTGCCAGCAGCGCTACAGGGGGCGGTGGCTACACCTTC. Its translation: CASSATGGGGYTF.

The chain carries TRBV7-2 and TRBJ2-1, with TRBD2 identical over 9 bases. CDR3 length: 17 amino acids. Germline values: CDR1 SGHTA, CDR2 FQGNSA. V gave up 4 bases and J gave up 6 bases; unmatched junction bases: 13. CDR3 in amino acids: CASSSPRRGGVFNEQFF. For the CDR3, the DNA is TGTGCCAGCAGCTCCCCGAGGCGCGGGGGGGTTTTCAATGAGCAGTTCTTC.

This sequence joins TRBV18 and TRBJ1-1; D call uncertain. Trimming left V 3 bases short and J 1 base short, with 12 bases between. The length of the CDR3 is 15 residues. CDR1 is KGHSH and CDR2 is LQKENI in the germline V gene. CDR3 loop: CASSPYGGRNTEAFF. The CDR3 DNA sequence: TGTGCCAGCTCACCTTACGGTGGGAGGAACACTGAAGCTTTCTTT. The full variable domain, rest sourced from reference TRBV18 and TRBJ1-1, is NAGVMQNPRHLVRRRGQEARLRCSPMKGHSHVYWYRQLPEEGLKFMVYLQKENIIDESGMPKERFSAEFPKEGPSILRIQQVVRGDSAAYFCASSPYGGRNTEAFFGQGTRLTVV.